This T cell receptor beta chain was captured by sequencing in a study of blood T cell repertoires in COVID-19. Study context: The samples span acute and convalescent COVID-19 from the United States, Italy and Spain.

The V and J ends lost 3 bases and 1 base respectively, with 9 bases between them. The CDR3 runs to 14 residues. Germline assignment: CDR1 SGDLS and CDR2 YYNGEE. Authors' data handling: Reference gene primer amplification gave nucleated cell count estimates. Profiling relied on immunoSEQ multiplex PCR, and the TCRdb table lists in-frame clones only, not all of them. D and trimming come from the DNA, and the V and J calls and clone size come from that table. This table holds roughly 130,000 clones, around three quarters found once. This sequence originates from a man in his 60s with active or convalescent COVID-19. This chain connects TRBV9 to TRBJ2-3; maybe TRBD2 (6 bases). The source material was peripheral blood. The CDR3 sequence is CASSGGDRTDTQYF. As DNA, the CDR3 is TGTGCCAGCAGCGGGGGGGATCGCACAGATACGCAGTATTTT.